The 13 T cell receptor beta chains given below trace back to one sample, sequenced in a study of blood T cell repertoires in COVID-19. Sequenced by immunoSEQ multiplex PCR; TCRdb stores in-frame clones only, minus some. Among over 150,000 clones listed, approximately 81% were seen once. The sample consisted of peripheral blood. These TCRs come from a man in his forties with acute or convalescent COVID-19.

V is TRBV27 and J is TRBJ2-3; tentatively, D is TRBD1 (6 bases). V lost 5 bases and J 0 bases, leaving 18 bases between the germline ends. CDR3 size: 17 residues. CDR1 is MNHEY and CDR2 is SMNVEV in the germline V gene (reference sequence). This chain's CDR3 is CASSRSTQGFSTDTQYF. For the CDR3, the DNA is TGTGCCAGCAGTCGATCCACACAGGGATTTAGCACAGATACGCAGTATTTT.

The rearrangement joins TRBV5-4 to TRBJ2-1; weak D call: TRBD2 (5 bases). V shed 0 bases and J shed 2 bases, with 12 bases lying between them. The CDR3 runs to 16 residues. CDR1 SGHNT and CDR2 YYREEE come from the germline V gene (reference sequence). The CDR3 DNA is TGTGCCAGCAGCTTGGATGCTGGGAGCACCTACAATGAGCAGTTCTTC. This codes for CASSLDAGSTYNEQFF.

This chain connects TRBV5-1 to TRBJ1-2, with a tentative D call TRBD1 (5 bases). Deletions cut 0 bases from V and 2 bases from J, with 5 bases between. This CDR3 comprises 13 residues. The V gene's germline CDR1 is SGHRS and CDR2 YFSETQ. The CDR3 loop is CASSLGQNYGYTF. CDR3 DNA sequence: TGCGCCAGCAGCTTGGGACAGAACTATGGCTACACCTTC.

A single count supports this clone. The rearrangement uses TRBV7-3 and TRBJ2-2; D is ambiguous. CDR3 length equals 13 residues. The germline V gene has CDR1 SGHTA and CDR2 FQGTGA. Trimming cost V 4 bases and J 1 base, with 4 bases left between them. CDR3 loop: CASSSLNTGELFF. CDR3 sequence (DNA): TGTGCCAGCAGCTCTTTGAACACCGGGGAGCTGTTTTTT.

The chain combines TRBV7-9 with TRBJ2-2, with TRBD1 identical over 7 bases. Germline V CDR1 and CDR2: SEHNR, FQNEAQ (reference sequence). With 5 bases clipped from V and 3 bases from J, the junction kept 6 bases outside the gene matches. The CDR3 runs to 15 residues. The CDR3 loop reads CASSPGTAYTGELFF. CDR3 sequence (DNA): TGTGCCAGCAGCCCTGGGACAGCCTACACCGGGGAGCTGTTTTTT.

The rearrangement joins TRBV25-1 to TRBJ2-3, with 7 bases identical to TRBD1. The germline V gene has CDR1 MGHDK and CDR2 SYGVNS. This CDR3 spans 17 amino acids. The V and J ends lost 3 bases and 5 bases, in that order; junction bases with no gene match: 14. The CDR3 here is CASSDSSEGARKDTQYF. The CDR3 region has the DNA TGTGCCAGCAGTGACTCCTCCGAGGGGGCGCGAAAAGATACGCAGTATTTT.

This clone came up a few times. CDR3 sequence: CASSAAGGSGNEQFF. The CDR3 nucleotides read TGTGCCAGCAGCGCCGCCGGGGGATCGGGTAATGAGCAGTTCTTC. The rearrangement links TRBV9 to TRBJ2-1, with a tentative D call TRBD2 (6 bases). The CDR3 runs to 15 residues. V lost 3 bases to trimming and J lost 7 bases, with 17 bases between them. Germline lookup yields CDR1 SGDLS and CDR2 YYNGEE.

The chain joins TRBV7-8 to TRBJ1-5; 11 nucleotides align to TRBD1. There are 14 residues in the CDR3. V lost 4 bases and J lost 6; bases outside the gene matches: 2. Per the germline V gene, CDR1 is SGHVS and CDR2 is FQNEAQ. CDR3 sequence (DNA): TGTGCCAGCAGCTGGGGACAGGGGGTTCAGCCCCAGCATTTT. Its translation: CASSWGQGVQPQHF.

V and J are TRBV11-3 and TRBJ2-2; no clear D gene. The CDR3 runs to 15 residues. Trimming removed 1 base at V and 5 bases at J, with 11 bases between. Germline assignment: CDR1 SGHNT and CDR2 YENEEA. CDR3 protein: CASSLGGGWTGELFF. For the CDR3, the DNA is TGTGCCAGCAGCTTAGGTGGCGGCTGGACCGGGGAGCTGTTTTTT.

The genes are TRBV5-1 and TRBJ2-7; D is possibly TRBD1 (7 bases). Trimming stripped 0 bases from V and 3 bases from J, with 13 bases between. Germline assignment: CDR1 SGHRS and CDR2 YFSETQ. CDR3 length equals 15 residues. CDR3 nucleotides: TGCGCCAGCAGCTTGGCCGGAGGGGGCTACTACGAGCAGTACTTC. It translates to CASSLAGGGYYEQYF.

This clone was picked up one time. The rearrangement joins TRBV21-1 to TRBJ2-7; the table's D call of TRBD2 was not tested on the DNA. TRBV21-1 is flagged as a pseudogene. The CDR3 contains 14 residues. The CDR3 region is CASSNEAGLGEQYF. The DNA for the CDR3 is TGTGCCAGCAGCAACGAGGCGGGGCTAGGGGAGCAGTACTTC.

This clone was observed a handful of times. J is TRBJ2-1 and V is TRBV7-3, with D possibly matching TRBD1 (6 bases). Germline V gives CDR1 SGHTA, CDR2 FQGTGA. The CDR3 contains 15 residues. The ends were cut back, 5 bases at V and 1 base at J, with 12 bases in the middle. CDR3: CASSRNRESYNEQFF. In nucleotides, the CDR3 is TGTGCCAGCAGCCGTAACAGGGAATCCTACAATGAGCAGTTCTTC.

In this sample, this clone turned up once. The rearrangement links TRBV20-1 to TRBJ1-2, with unresolved D. There are 11 residues in the CDR3. Germline V gives CDR1 DFQATT, CDR2 SNEGSKA (reference sequence). V shed 3 bases and J shed 3 bases, with 5 bases lying between them. CDR3 nucleotides: TGCAGTGCTAGGAGTGACTATGGCTACACCTTC. Protein sequence: CSARSDYGYTF.